This TCR beta chain was identified during a study of blood T cell repertoires in COVID-19. Clones were sequenced by immunoSEQ multiplex PCR, and TCRdb holds only the in-frame ones, with some missing. The repertoire consists of around 310,000 clones, with 90% occurring once and the leading ten covering 1%. It was during active infection that Seattle patients were enrolled and then longitudinally followed. The germline CDR1 and CDR2 sequences are SGHDT and YYEEEE. This CDR3 has 15 residues. Trimming took 4 bases from V and 3 from J; bases not matched to a gene: 6. This clonotype originated in a woman aged 35 to 49 with COVID-19, enrolled during active disease. The rearrangement uses TRBV5-6 and TRBJ2-5, with 10 bases lining up with TRBD1. Sequencing used peripheral blood. CDR3 residues: CASSRPGTGEETQYF. CDR3 nucleotides: TGTGCCAGCAGCCGGCCCGGGACAGGGGAAGAGACCCAGTACTTC.